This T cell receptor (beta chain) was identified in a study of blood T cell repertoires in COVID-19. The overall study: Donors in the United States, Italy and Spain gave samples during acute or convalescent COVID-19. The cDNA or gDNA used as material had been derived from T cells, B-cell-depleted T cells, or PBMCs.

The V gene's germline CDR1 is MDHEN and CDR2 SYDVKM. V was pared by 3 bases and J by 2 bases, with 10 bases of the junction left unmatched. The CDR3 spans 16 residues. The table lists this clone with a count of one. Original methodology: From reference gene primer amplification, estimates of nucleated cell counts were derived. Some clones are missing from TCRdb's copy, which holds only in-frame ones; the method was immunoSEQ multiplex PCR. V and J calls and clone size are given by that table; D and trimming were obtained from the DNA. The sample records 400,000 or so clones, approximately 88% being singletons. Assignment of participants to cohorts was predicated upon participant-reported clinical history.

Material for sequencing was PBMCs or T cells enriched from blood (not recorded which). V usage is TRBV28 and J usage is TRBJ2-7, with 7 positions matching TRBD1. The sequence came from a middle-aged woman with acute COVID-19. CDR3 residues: CASSFILDRLTYEQYF. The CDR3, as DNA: TGTGCCAGCAGTTTTATCTTGGACAGGTTAACCTACGAGCAGTACTTC. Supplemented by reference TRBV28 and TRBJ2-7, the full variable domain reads DVKVTQSSRYLVKRTGEKVFLECVQDMDHENMFWYRQDPGLGLRLIYFSYDVKMKEKGDIPEGYSVSREKKERFSLILESASTNQTSMYLCASSFILDRLTYEQYFGPGTRLTVT.